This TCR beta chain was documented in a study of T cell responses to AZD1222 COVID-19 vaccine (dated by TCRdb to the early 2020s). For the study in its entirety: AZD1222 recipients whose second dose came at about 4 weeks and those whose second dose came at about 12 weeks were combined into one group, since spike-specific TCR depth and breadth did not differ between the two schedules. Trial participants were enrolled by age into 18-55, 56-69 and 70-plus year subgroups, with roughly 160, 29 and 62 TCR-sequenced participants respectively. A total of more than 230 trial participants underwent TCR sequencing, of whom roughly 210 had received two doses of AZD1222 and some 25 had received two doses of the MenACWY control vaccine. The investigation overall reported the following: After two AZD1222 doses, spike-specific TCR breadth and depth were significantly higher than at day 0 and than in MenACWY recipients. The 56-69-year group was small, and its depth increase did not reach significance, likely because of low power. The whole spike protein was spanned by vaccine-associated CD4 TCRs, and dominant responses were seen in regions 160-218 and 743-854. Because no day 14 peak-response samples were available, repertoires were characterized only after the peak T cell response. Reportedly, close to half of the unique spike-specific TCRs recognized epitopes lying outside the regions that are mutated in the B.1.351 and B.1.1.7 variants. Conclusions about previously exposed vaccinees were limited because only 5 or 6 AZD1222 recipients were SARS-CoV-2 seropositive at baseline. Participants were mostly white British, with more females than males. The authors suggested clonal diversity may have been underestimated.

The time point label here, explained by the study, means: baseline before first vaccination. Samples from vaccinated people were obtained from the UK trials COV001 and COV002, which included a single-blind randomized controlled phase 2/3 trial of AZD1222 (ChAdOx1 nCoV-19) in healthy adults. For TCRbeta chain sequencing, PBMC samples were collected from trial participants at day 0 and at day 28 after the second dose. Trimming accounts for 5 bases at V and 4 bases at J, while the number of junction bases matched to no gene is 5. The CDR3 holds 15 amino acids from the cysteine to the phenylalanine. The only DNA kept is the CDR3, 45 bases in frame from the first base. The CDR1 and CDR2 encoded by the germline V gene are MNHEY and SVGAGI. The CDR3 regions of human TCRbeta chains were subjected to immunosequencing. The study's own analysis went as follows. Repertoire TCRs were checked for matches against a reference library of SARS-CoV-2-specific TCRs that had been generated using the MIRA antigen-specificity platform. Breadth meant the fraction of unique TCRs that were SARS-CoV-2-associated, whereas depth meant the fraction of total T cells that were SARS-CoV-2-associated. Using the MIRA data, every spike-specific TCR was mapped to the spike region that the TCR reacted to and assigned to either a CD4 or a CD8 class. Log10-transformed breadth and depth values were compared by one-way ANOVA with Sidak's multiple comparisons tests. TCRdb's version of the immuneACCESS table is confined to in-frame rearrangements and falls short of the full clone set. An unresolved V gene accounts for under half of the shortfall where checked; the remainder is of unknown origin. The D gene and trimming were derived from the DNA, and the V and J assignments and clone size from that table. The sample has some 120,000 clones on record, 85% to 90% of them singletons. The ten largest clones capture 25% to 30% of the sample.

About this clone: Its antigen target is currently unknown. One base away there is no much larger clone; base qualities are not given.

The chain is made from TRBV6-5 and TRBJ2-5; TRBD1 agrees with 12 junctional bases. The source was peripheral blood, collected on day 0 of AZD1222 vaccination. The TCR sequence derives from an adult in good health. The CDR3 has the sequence CASSTGTGGRETQYF. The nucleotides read TGTGCCAGCAGTACCGGGACAGGGGGCCGAGAGACCCAGTACTTC.